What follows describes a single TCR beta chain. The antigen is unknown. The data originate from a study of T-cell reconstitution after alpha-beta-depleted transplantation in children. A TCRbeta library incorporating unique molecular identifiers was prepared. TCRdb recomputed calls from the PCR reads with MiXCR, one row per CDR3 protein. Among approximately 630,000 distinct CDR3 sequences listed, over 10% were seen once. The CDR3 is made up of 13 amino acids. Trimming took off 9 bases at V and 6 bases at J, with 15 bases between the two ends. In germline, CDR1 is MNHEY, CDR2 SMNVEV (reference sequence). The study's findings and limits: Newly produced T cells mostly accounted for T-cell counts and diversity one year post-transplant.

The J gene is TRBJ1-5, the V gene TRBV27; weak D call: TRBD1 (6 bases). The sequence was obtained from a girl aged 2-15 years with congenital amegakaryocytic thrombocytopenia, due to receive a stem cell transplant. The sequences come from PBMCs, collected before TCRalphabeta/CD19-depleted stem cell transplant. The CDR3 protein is CARMTGGSQPQHF. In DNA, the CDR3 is TGTGCCAGGATGACAGGAGGAAGTCAGCCCCAGCATTTT.